This T cell receptor (beta chain) was sequenced for a study of a mutant IDH1 vaccine in newly diagnosed glioma. Study at large: Initiation of the vaccine course occurred 4-6 weeks after radiotherapy alone, or alongside temozolomide cycles. Patients were pretreated with radiotherapy, temozolomide, or both, mostly both. General observations from the study: No link was apparently found between pseudoprogression and changes in top peripheral T cell clonotypes.

TCRdb keeps only in-frame clones here, not all; method: immunoSEQ multiplex PCR. The table shows about 60,000 clones, with roughly 80% occurring only once. V was pared by 5 bases and J by 5 bases, with 22 bases between. This CDR3 has 16 residues. The germline gives CDR1 MRHNA, CDR2 SNTAGT. This clone was seen just once. Its cognate antigen is unknown. Time point described: week 35, safety follow-up. A single vaccine dose contained 300 ug of mutant IDH1 20-mer peptide, and topical imiquimod was used with it. The sample consisted of PBMCs, taken from a glioma patient whose treatment included an IDH1 peptide vaccine. The V call is TRBV6-4, the J call TRBJ2-7; D is tentatively TRBD1 or TRBD2 (5 bases each). The TCR was taken from a man aged 25-45 years with glioma. This chain's CDR3 is CASSPNGAYSPHEQYF. The CDR3 nucleotides read TGTGCCAGCAGTCCAAACGGGGCTTATTCCCCCCACGAGCAGTACTTC.